This T cell receptor beta chain was sequenced during a study of control samples from healthy donors and cancer patients. Assay used: immunoSEQ multiplex PCR; TCRdb lists only in-frame clones, some missing. The sample yields about 160,000 clones, just over 95% seen once. Per the germline V gene, CDR1 is SGHRS and CDR2 is YFSETQ. The CDR3 length is 17 residues. Trimming removed 3 bases from V and 2 bases from J; junction bases left unmatched: 3. Sequencing used blood. This TCR was recovered from a woman aged 25-40 years in good health. This chain uses TRBV5-1 with TRBJ2-3, with 16 positions matching TRBD2. The CDR3 protein is CASSSGLAGGYTDTQYF. Here the CDR3 DNA reads TGCGCCAGCAGCTCGGGACTAGCGGGGGGGTACACAGATACGCAGTATTTT.